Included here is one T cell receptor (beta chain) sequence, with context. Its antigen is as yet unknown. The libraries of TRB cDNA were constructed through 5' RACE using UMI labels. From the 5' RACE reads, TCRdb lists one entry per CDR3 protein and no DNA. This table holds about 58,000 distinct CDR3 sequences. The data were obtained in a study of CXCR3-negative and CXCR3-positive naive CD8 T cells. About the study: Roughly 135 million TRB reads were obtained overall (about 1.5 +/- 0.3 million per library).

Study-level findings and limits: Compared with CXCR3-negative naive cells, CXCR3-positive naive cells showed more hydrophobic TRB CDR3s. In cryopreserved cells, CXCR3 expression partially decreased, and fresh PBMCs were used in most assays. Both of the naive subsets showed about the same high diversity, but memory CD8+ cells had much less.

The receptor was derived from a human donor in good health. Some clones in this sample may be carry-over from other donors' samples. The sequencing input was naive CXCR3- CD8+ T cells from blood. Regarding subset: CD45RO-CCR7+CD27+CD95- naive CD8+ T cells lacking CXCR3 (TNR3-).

The chain's CDR3 is CASSLKPGLATDTQYF. The V gene is TRBV7-2, the J gene TRBJ2-3; the TCRdb D gene call, TRBD1, has no DNA to confirm it. Germline V CDR1 and CDR2: SGHTA, FQGNSA. The CDR3 contains 16 residues. The full variable domain, with the rest looked up from reference TRBV7-2 and TRBJ2-3, is GAGVSQSPSNKVTEKGKDVELRCDPISGHTALYWYRQSLGQGLEFLIYFQGNSAPDKSGLPSDRFSAERTGGSVSTLTIQRTQQEDSAVYLCASSLKPGLATDTQYFGPGTRLTVL.